The 4 T cell receptor beta chains in this list originate from one sample, sequenced in a study of OX40 agonist ivuxolimab in advanced cancers. Sequencing used immunoSEQ multiplex PCR; TCRdb keeps in-frame clones, though not all of them. In the table there are about 18,000 clones, 75% to 85% of which are singletons. Sequenced here: CD4+ or CD8+ T cells sorted from blood, sampled in a trial of the OX40 agonist ivuxolimab. The receptor set was obtained from an adult with an advanced solid tumor such as melanoma, head and neck, liver or kidney cancer.

The gene calls are TRBV28 and TRBJ1-4; D is undetermined. Trimming took off 6 bases at V and 11 bases at J, with 16 bases between the two ends. This CDR3 has 13 residues. In germline, CDR1 is MDHEN, CDR2 SYDVKM. Here the CDR3 reads CASRQDGVRKLFF. CDR3 coding DNA: TGTGCCAGCAGGCAGGACGGGGTTCGGAAACTGTTTTTT.

The genes are TRBV7-9 and TRBJ1-3; the D gene is possibly TRBD1 (5 bases). CDR1 and CDR2 (germline): SEHNR, FQNEAQ (reference sequence). V was clipped by 5 bases and J by 4 bases, with 9 bases between them. The CDR3 spans 13 residues. The CDR3 reads CASSRGRGNTIYF. CDR3 bases: TGTGCCAGCAGCCGGGGGAGGGGAAACACCATATATTTT.

This rearrangement joins TRBV27 to TRBJ1-5; 8 nucleotides agree with TRBD1. The CDR3 sequence is 15 residues long. Germline CDR1 and CDR2: MNHEY and SMNVEV (reference sequence). V gave up 6 bases and J gave up 2 bases; unmatched junction bases: 6. CDR3 sequence reads: CASRDRVGGNQPQHF. The CDR3, as DNA: TGTGCCAGCAGGGACAGGGTGGGTGGCAATCAGCCCCAGCATTTT.

This chain uses TRBV19 with TRBJ1-4; D possibly corresponds to TRBD1 (6 bases). CDR1 is LNHDA, CDR2 SQIVND, per germline (reference sequence). V dropped 7 bases and J dropped 9 bases, with 15 bases sitting between them. This CDR3 has 13 residues. CDR3 amino acids: CASMAPQGKKLFF. As DNA, the CDR3 is TGTGCCAGTATGGCTCCCCAGGGGAAAAAACTGTTTTTT.